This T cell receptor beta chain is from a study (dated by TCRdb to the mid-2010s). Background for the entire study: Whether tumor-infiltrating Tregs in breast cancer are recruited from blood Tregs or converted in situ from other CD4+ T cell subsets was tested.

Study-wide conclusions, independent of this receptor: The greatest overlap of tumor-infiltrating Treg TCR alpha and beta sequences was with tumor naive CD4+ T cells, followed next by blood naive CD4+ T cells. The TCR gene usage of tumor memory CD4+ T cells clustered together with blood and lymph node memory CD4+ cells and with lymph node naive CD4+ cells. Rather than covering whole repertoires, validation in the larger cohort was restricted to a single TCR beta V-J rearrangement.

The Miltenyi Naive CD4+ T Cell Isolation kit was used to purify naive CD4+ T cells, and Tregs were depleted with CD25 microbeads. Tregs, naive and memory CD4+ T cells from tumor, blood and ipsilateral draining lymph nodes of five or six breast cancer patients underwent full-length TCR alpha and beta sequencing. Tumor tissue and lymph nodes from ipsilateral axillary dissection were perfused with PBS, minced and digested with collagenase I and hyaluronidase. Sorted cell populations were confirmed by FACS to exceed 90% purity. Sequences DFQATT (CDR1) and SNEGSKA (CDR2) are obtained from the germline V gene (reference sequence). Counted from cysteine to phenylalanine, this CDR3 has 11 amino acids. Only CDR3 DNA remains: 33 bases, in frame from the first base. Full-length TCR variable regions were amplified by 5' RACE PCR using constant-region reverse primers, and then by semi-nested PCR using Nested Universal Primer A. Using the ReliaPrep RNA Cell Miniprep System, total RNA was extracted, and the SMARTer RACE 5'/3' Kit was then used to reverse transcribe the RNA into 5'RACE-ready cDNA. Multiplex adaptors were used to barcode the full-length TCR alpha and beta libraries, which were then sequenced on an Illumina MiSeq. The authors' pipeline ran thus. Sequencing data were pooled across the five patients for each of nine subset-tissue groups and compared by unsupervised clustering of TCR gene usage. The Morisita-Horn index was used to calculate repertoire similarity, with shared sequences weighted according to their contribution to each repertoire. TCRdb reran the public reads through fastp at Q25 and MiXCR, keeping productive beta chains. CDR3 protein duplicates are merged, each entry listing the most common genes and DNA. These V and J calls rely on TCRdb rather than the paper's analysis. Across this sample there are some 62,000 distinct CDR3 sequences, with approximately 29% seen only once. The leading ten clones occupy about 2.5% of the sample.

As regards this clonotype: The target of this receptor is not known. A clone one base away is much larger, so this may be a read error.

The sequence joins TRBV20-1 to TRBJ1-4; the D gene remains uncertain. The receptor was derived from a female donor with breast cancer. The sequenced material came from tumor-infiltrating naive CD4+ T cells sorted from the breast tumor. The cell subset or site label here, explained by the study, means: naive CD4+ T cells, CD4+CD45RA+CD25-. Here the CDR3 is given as CSTRGNEKLFF. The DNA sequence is TGCAGTACTAGAGGAAATGAAAAACTGTTTTTT.